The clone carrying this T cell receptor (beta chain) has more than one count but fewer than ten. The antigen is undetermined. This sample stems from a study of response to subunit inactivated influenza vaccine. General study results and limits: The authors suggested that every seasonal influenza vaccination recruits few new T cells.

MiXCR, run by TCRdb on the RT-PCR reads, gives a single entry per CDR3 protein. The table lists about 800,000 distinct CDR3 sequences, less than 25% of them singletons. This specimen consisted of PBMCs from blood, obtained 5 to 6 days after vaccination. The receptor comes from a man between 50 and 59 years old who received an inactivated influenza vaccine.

CDR3 in DNA: TGTGCCAGCAGCGCTCAGGGGGCGCGGTACGAGCAGTACTTC. Protein product: CASSAQGARYEQYF. The chain uses TRBV7-9 and TRBJ2-7; 8 positions agree with TRBD1. V gave up 5 bases and J gave up 4 bases; unmatched junction bases: 7. The CDR3 is 14 amino acids. In germline, CDR1 is SEHNR, CDR2 FQNEAQ (reference sequence).